This TCR beta chain emerged from a study of regulatory T cells in long-lasting Graves disease (dated by TCRdb to the early 2020s). Regarding the research as a whole: Patients with newly diagnosed Graves' disease had been on antithyroid drugs for under 3 months. The study took place in China and was registered as a clinical trial. Peripheral blood TCR sequencing and RNA sequencing compared persistent Graves' disease patients with newly diagnosed Graves' disease patients. A total of roughly 35 samples were covered by TCR sequencing, comprising around 13 persistent and around 20 newly diagnosed Graves' disease patients.

Inclusive of the bounding cysteine and phenylalanine, the CDR3 is 15 residues long. Just the 45-base CDR3 DNA is kept, in frame starting at base 1. For CDR1 and CDR2, the germline V gene lists MDHEN and SYDVKM. V drops 6 bases and J drops 3 bases, leaving 17 bases in between. The library was generated by multiplex PCR. Sequencing instrument: Illumina HiSeq 4000. iRepertoire HTBI primers and Arm-PCR amplification of CDR3 regions were used to construct TCR beta libraries. Before sequencing, the PCR products went through gel purification. On the study's bioinformatics: A total of roughly 67 TRBV and more than twelve TRBJ segments were identified across samples and were used for gene usage analysis of CDR3 amino acid clonotypes. COPE and FqMerger were used to merge the filtered high-quality paired reads into contigs. BLAST was used to align contigs to the IMGT TRBV, TRBD and TRBJ reference genes, and CDR3 was defined following IMGT. Highly expanded clones were defined as clonotypes with a frequency above 0.1%. Repertoire diversity was measured by Shannon entropy, and V-J evenness by the Gini coefficient. Public clonotypes were defined as clonotypes shared by more than one individual. TCRdb applied fastp at Q25 and MiXCR to the public reads, then kept only in-frame beta chains. Each entry is one CDR3 protein sequence, shown with its most common DNA and genes. For this entry, the V and J calls and clone size follow TCRdb and not the study's own pipeline. The sample table shows some 500,000 distinct CDR3 sequences, and approximately 16% are seen once. Approximately 25% of the sample goes to the ten largest clones.

This clonotype was seen many times. The antigen it recognizes is unknown. No much larger clone exists at a distance of one base, and base qualities are not known. Broader findings and caveats from the paper: Sequencing and analysis were limited to the TCR beta chain. More public clonotypes were shared among persistent patients (2,741) than among newly diagnosed patients (more than 950). The study examined only peripheral blood because the primary lesion, thyroid tissue, could not be accessed. Persistent Graves' disease patients showed lower TCR Shannon entropy and fewer highly expanded clones than newly diagnosed patients, suggesting clonal expansion. The small sample size was acknowledged by the authors as a limitation that may reduce accuracy. Preferential use of TRBV28, TRBJ1-2 and TRBJ2-5 was observed in persistent disease, whereas TRBV20-1 and TRBJ2-1 were favored in newly diagnosed disease.

The time point label, read with the paper, signifies: newly diagnosed GD, antithyroid drugs for less than 3 months. RNA was extracted from PBMCs in TRIzol for both TCR sequencing and RNA sequencing. Graves' disease was diagnosed according to American Thyroid Association guidelines. Recruitment of patients was carried out at an endocrinology department in Xi'an, China. From each patient, about 9.7 milliliters of peripheral blood was collected into an EDTA anticoagulant tube. Ficoll Paque Plus density gradient separation was used to isolate PBMCs, and no further T cell sorting was performed. An Agilent 2100 Bioanalyzer and agarose gel were used to check RNA quality, while a NanoDrop 2000 measured RNA concentration. The sample also formed part of further work on T cells in Graves' hyperthyroidism and ophthalmopathy. The second investigation adds: Stable Graves' hyperthyroidism was defined as the absence of progression to ophthalmopathy over 18 months of follow-up. Hyperthyroidism patients were newly diagnosed, with disease duration under 2 months, and aged 18 to 65 years. The study excluded patients with uncontrolled infections, other autoimmune diseases, pregnancy or lactation. Diagnoses were based on clinical symptoms, serum thyroxine and TRAb, thyroid ultrasound and orbital computed tomography. For the first round of RT-PCR on the TCR CDR3, the HTBI primer set was used together with the Qiagen OneStep RT-PCR kit. Most expanded thyroid clonotypes (frequency above 0.001) were also detected in blood, suggesting blood repertoires may reflect thyroid immune responses. A 13 V-J signature model separated ophthalmopathy from stable hyperthyroidism, with around 90% sensitivity and around 84% specificity in cross-validation and 80%/75% in testing. During validation, the model predicted progression to ophthalmopathy a median of around 7 months ahead of onset, with more than 60% sensitivity and 72% to 80% specificity. To identify distinguishing TCR V-J signatures, a discovery cohort of 90 to 100 patients was used, comprising under 45 with Graves' ophthalmopathy and approximately 57 with stable Graves' hyperthyroidism. Prospective prediction of ophthalmopathy was tested in an independent validation cohort consisting of some 20 hyperthyroidism patients and approximately 16 patients who later progressed to ophthalmopathy. The 75 to 100 discovery patients were randomly divided into training and test sets at a 7:3 ratio. In several Graves' hyperthyroidism patients, the study also compared T-cell repertoires from thyroid tissue with T-cell repertoires from blood. Following sampling, methimazole starting at 30 mg daily was given to hyperthyroidism patients, and high-dose intravenous methylprednisolone was given to ophthalmopathy patients. A second multiplex PCR round built the libraries, followed by size selection and purification. Libraries were sequenced paired-end with 100 bp reads on an Illumina HiSeq2000. SOAPnuke was used to process the raw data, with reads discarded if the reads contained adapters or uncalled bases, had a mean Phred below 15, or lacked an exact constant-primer or identifier match. High-quality paired reads were merged with COPE v1.2.5, and unique nucleotide sequences were defined as clonotypes. MiTCR v1.1 was used to align the clonotypes against IMGT TRBV, TRBD and TRBJ reference segments. The analysis was restricted to V-J combinations with a frequency above 0.0001, which together covered approximately 99% of the repertoires. A TCS score was defined as the ratio of F50 (clonal expansion) to E x V (chaos), with BLOSUM62-based TCRdist applied between CDR3 peptides within each V-J. Welch's t-statistics and random forest reduced roughly 540 V-J features to about 12, which were used in a naive Bayes classifier (R e1071). Sample size was not statistically predetermined, and blinding of investigators to group allocation was not performed. According to the paper, TCR Vbeta CDR3 sequencing was carried out on over 130 peripheral blood samples, which came from approximately 43 ophthalmopathy, approximately 78 hyperthyroidism and about 17 progressor patients.

The material sequenced was peripheral blood mononuclear cells (PBMCs), taken at new diagnosis, from a patient treated with antithyroid drugs. This clonotype was sampled from a woman aged 40 to 65 with Graves disease. Donor details come from another sample of the same person, matched by shared clones. The V and J segments used are TRBV28 and TRBJ1-1; the D gene remains uncertain. The CDR3 region: CASSRVESRYTEAFF. The DNA is TGTGCCAGCAGCCGTGTGGAGTCCAGATACACTGAAGCTTTCTTT.